Reported below is one T cell receptor beta chain. Its matching antigen is unknown. The data originate from a study of T-cell memory formation after mild COVID-19. Study background: Largely, the TCR clusters proved donor specific. Whole-study findings and limits: The study found contracting CD4+ clones mainly in CM and EM and contracting CD8+ clones in EMRA.

A single record per CDR3 protein comes from TCRdb applying MiXCR to the 5' RACE reads. The sample has approximately 240,000 distinct CDR3 sequences, about 15% seen once. This CDR3 spans 16 amino acids. V was clipped by 7 bases and J by 2 bases, with 17 bases between them. The receptor comes from a man aged 18 to 30 who had mild COVID-19 (a few samples of this study predate the infection). Cell type and time point are not known. The sample comprised PBMCs or a T cell subset sorted from them (not recorded which). The chain is built from TRBV12-3 or TRBV12-4 and TRBJ1-4, with D possibly TRBD1 on 5 matching bases. The chain's CDR3 is CASTLGREGTNEKLFF. Here the CDR3 DNA reads TGTGCCAGCACCCTGGGCAGGGAAGGGACTAATGAAAAACTGTTTTTT.